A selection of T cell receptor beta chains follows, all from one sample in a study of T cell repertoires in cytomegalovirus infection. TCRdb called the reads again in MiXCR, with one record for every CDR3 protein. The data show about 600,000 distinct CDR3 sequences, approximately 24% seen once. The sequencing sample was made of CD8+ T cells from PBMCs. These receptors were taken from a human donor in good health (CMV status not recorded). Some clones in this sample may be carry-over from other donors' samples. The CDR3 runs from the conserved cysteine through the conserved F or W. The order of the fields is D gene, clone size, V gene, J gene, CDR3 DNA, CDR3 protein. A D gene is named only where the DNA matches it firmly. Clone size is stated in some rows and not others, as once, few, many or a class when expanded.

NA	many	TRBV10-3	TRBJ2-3	TGTGCCATCAGTGAGTCATCCAGGGCCCTGGATACGCAGTATTTT	CAISESSRALDTQYF
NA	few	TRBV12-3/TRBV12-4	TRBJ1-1	TGTGCCAGCAGCCCCGGGGGGCGAGCTTTCTTT	CASSPGGRAFF
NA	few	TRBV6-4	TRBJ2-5	TGTGCCAGCAGTGACAGGGGGGCCTTGGGGAACCAGTACTTC	CASSDRGALGNQYF
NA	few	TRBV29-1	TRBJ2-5	TGCAGCGCAAGGACATCGGCAGCCCAGTACTTC	CSARTSAAQYF
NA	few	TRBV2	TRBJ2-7	TGTGCCAGCCTAAAGTCAGGGGAGCAGTACTTC	CASLKSGEQYF
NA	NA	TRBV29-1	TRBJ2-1	TGCAGCGTTGAAACAGCGACGGCGTACAATGAGCAGTTCTTC	CSVETATAYNEQFF
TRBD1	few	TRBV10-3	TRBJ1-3	TGTGCCATCAGTGAGTCGTCCGGGGGGACAGGGGACACCGCATCTGGAAACACCATATATTTT	CAISESSGGTGDTASGNTIYF
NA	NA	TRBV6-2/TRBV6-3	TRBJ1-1	TGTGCCACCCGGCGGGAACCTGAAGCTTTCTTT	CATRREPEAFF
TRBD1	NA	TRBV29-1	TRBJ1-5	TGCAGCGTCACAGACAGGGCCGAAAGGCATTTT	CSVTDRAERHF
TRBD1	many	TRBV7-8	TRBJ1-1	TGTGCCAGCAGCACAGGACAGGGGAGGACTGAAGCTTTCTTT	CASSTGQGRTEAFF
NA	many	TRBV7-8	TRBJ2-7	TGTGCCAGCACCTTAAGCTTACTTGGCAGACAAGGCTACGAGCAGTACTTC	CASTLSLLGRQGYEQYF
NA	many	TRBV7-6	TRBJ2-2	TGTGCCAGCAGCCCTGAGGGAGGCACCGGGGAGCTGTTTTTT	CASSPEGGTGELFF
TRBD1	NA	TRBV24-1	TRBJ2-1	TGTGCCACCAGTGATGTTGTCGGACAGGGGGCGAATGAGCAGTTCTTC	CATSDVVGQGANEQFF
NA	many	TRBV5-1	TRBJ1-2	TGCGCCAGCAGCTTGATGGAAGGCCTCCATGGCTACACCTTC	CASSLMEGLHGYTF
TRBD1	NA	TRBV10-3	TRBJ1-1	TGTGCCATCAGTGATGGACAGGGCCCTCTCGAAGCTTTCTTT	CAISDGQGPLEAFF
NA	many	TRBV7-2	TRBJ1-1	TGTGCCAGCAGCTTAGGTGGCCGGGGGAACACTGAAGCTTTCTTT	CASSLGGRGNTEAFF
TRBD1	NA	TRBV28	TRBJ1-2	TGTGCCAGCAGTTTGCAGACAGGGAACTATGGCTACACCTTC	CASSLQTGNYGYTF
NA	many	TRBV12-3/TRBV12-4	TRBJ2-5	TGTGCCAGCAGGCAGCTAGGGGATCGCCAAGAGACCCAGTACTTC	CASRQLGDRQETQYF
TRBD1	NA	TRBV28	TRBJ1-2	TGTGCCAGCAGTTTGCCAACAGACAGGGTTGGCGGCTATGGCTACACCTTC	CASSLPTDRVGGYGYTF
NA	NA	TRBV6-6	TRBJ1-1	TGTGCCAGCAGTTACCCGGAGGGAGCTTTCTTT	CASSYPEGAFF
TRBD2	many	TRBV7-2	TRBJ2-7	TGTGCCAGCAGCTTAGTCAGCGGGGGGAACTCCTACGAGCAGTACTTC	CASSLVSGGNSYEQYF
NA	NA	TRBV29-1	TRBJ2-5	TGCAGCGTTCGGACCCGGTACCAAGAGACCCAGTACTTC	CSVRTRYQETQYF
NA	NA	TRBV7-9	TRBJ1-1	TGTGCCAGCAGCTACTCGCCTCGGATTTTGGACAAAATGAACACTGAAGCTTTCTTT	CASSYSPRILDKMNTEAFF
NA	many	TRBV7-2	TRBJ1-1	TGTGCCAGCAGCTTAAGGGCAGACTCCAACACTGAAGCTTTCTTT	CASSLRADSNTEAFF
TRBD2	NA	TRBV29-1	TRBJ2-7	TGCAGCGTTGAAGGACTAGCGGGAGTTCCCTCCTACGAGCAGTACTTC	CSVEGLAGVPSYEQYF
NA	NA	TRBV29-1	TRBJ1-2	TGCAGCGTTGTCGATACGTGGTCGACAGGAGTTTATAACTATGGCTACACCTTC	CSVVDTWSTGVYNYGYTF